This T cell receptor beta chain derives from a study of blood T cell repertoires in COVID-19. On the study more broadly: COVID-19 samples, acute and convalescent, were from the United States, Italy and Spain. Sources were T cells, B-cell-depleted T cells, or PBMCs; the material itself was cDNA or gDNA.

CDR1 MNHNS and CDR2 SASEGT come from the germline V gene. This CDR3 is 13 amino acids long. Trimming took off 6 bases at V and 4 bases at J, with 12 bases between the two ends. In the original analysis: Estimation of nucleated cell counts was performed using reference gene primer amplification. Assay: immunoSEQ multiplex PCR; the TCRdb copy retains only in-frame clones and omits some. The V and J calls and the clone size are those of that table, but D and trimming were determined from the DNA. The data show 30,000 to 35,000 clones, with about 89% seen just once and around 9.1% held by the top ten. V gene TRBV6-1 combines with J gene TRBJ1-2, with D maybe TRBD1 (5 bases). The source of this sequence is a man older than 75 with active COVID-19. What was sequenced was peripheral blood. CDR3 residues: CASRATDFYGYTF. The CDR3 DNA sequence: TGTGCCAGCAGGGCGACAGACTTCTATGGCTACACCTTC.